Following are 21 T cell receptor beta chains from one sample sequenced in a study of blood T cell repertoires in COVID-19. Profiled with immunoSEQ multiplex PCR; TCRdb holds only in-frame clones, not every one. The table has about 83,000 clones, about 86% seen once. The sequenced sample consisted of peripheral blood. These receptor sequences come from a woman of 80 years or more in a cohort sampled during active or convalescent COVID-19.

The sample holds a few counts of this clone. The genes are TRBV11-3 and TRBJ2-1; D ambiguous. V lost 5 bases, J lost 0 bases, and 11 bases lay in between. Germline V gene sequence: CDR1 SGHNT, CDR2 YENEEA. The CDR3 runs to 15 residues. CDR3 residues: CASSPGPSSYNEQFF. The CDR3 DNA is TGTGCCAGCAGCCCAGGTCCGAGCTCCTACAATGAGCAGTTCTTC.

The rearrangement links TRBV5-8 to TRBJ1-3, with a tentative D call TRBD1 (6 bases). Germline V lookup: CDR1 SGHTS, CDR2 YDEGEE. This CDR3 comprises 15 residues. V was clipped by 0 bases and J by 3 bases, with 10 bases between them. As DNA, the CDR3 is TGTGCCAGCAGCTTGGTGTCAGGGGTTGGAAACACCATATATTTT. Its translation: CASSLVSGVGNTIYF.

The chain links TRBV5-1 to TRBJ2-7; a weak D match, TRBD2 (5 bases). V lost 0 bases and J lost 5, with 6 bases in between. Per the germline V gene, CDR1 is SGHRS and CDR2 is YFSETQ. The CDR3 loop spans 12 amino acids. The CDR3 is CASSLVGDEQYF. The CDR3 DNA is TGCGCCAGCAGCTTGGTCGGGGACGAGCAGTACTTC.

The CDR3 DNA sequence: TGTGCCAGCAGACCCTGGAACAGGGACTATGGCTACACCTTC. Translating gives CASRPWNRDYGYTF. The chain recombines TRBV6-5 with TRBJ1-2; maybe TRBD1 (6 bases). Germline V gives CDR1 MNHEY, CDR2 SVGAGI. CDR3 length: 14 residues. Between the trimmed V and J ends, which lost 6 bases and 3 bases, there was a span of 14 bases.

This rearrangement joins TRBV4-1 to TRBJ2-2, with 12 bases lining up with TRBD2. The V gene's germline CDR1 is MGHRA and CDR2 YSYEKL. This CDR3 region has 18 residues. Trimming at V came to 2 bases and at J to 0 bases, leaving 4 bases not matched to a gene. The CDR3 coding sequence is TGCGCCAGCAGCCAACGGACTAGCGGGGAGCCGAACACCGGGGAGCTGTTTTTT. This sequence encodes CASSQRTSGEPNTGELFF.

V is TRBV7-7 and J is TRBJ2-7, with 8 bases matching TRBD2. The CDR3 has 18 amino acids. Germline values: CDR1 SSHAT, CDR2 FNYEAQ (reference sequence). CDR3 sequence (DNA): TGTGCTAGCAGCTTAATTAGGAAAGGTACTAGCGGAGACTACGAGCAGTACGTC. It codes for CASSLIRKGTSGDYEQYV.

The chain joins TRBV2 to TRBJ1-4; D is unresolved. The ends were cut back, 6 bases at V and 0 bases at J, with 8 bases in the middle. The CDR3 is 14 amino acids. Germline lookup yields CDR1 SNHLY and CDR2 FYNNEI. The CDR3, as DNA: TGTGCCAGCAGGGACTCTTCAACTAATGAAAAACTGTTTTTT. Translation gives CASRDSSTNEKLFF.

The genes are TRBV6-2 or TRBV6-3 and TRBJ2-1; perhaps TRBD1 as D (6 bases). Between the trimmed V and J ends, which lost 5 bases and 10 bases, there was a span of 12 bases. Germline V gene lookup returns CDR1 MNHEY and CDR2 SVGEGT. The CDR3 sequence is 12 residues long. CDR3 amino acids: CASSTGTVEQFF. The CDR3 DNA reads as TGTGCCAGCAGTACAGGGACGGTCGAGCAGTTCTTC.

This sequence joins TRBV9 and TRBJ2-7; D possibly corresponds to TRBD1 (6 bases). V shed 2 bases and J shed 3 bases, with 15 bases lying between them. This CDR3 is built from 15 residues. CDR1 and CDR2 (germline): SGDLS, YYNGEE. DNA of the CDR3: TGTGCCAGCAGCGTTTGGTCCAGGGGTAGCTACGAGCAGTACGTC. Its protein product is CASSVWSRGSYEQYV.

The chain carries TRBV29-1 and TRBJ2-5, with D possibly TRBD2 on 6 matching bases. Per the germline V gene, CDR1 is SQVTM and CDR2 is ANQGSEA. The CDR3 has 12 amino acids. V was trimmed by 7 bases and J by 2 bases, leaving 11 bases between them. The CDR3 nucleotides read TGCAGCGCCACCGGGGGACAAGAGACCCAGTACTTC. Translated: CSATGGQETQYF.

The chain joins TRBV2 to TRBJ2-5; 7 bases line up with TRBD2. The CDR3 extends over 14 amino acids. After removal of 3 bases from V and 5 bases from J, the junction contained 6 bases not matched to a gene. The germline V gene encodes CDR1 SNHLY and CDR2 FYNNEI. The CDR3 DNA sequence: TGTGCCAGCAGTGAGAGGGAGGGCCGGGAGACCCAGTACTTC. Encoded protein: CASSEREGRETQYF.

The DNA of the CDR3 is TGTGCCAGCAGCCCTAATCGACTAGCGGGAGGGCCCTACAATGAGCAGTTCTTC. Translated: CASSPNRLAGGPYNEQFF. The V call is TRBV7-3, the J call TRBJ2-1, with TRBD2 matching over 14 bases. V shed 5 bases, J shed 2 bases, and the junction held 8 bases outside the gene matches. CDR3 length: 18 residues. Germline V CDR1 and CDR2: SGHTA, FQGTGA.

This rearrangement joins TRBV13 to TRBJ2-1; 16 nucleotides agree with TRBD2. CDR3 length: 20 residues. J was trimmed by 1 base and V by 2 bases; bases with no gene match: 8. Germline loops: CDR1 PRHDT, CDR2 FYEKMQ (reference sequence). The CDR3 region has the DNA TGTGCCAGCAGCTTAAACCATGGGACTAGCGGGAGGGCATCCTACAATGAGCAGTTCTTC. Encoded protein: CASSLNHGTSGRASYNEQFF. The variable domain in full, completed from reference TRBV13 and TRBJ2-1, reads AAGVIQSPRHLIKEKRETATLKCYPIPRHDTVYWYQQGPGQDPQFLISFYEKMQSDKGSIPDRFSAQQFSDYHSELNMSSLELGDSALYFCASSLNHGTSGRASYNEQFFGPGTRLTVL.

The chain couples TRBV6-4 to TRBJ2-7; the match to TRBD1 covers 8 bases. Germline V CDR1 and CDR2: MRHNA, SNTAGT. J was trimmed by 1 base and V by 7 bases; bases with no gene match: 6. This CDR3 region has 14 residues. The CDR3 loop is CASMRTGWSYEQYF. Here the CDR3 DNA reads TGTGCCAGCATGCGGACAGGGTGGTCCTACGAGCAGTACTTC.

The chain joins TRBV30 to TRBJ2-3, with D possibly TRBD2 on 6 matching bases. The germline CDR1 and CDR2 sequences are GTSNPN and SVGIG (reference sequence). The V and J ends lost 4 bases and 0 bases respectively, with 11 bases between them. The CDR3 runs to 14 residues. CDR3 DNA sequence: TGTGCCTGGACCCATGGGACTAGCACAGATACGCAGTATTTT. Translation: CAWTHGTSTDTQYF.

The CDR3 here is CASSLYLNEKLFF. DNA for the CDR3: TGTGCCAGCAGCTTGTATCTTAATGAAAAACTGTTTTTT. V usage is TRBV5-6 and J usage is TRBJ1-4; no clear D gene. Germline V gene lookup returns CDR1 SGHDT and CDR2 YYEEEE. V shed 1 base and J shed 4 bases, with 5 bases lying between them. This CDR3 spans 13 amino acids.

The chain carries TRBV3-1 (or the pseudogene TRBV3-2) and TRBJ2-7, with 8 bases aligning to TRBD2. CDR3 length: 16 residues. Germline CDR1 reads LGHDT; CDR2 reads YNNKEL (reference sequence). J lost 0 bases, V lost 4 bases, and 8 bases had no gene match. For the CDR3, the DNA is TGTGCCAGCAGCCGCGGACTAGCATCGGGCTCCTACGAGCAGTACTTC. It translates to CASSRGLASGSYEQYF.

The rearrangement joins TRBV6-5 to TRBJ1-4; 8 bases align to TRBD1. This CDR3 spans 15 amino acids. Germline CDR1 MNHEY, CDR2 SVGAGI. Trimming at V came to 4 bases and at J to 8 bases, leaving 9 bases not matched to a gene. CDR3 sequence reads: CASSFPDRVFEKLFF. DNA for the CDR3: TGTGCCAGCAGTTTCCCGGACAGGGTTTTCGAAAAACTGTTTTTT.

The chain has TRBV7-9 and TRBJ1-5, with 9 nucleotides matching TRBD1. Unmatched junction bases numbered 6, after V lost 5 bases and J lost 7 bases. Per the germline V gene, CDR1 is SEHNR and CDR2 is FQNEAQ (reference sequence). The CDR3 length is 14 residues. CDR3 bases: TGTGCCAGCAGCATACAGGGGGCCGGGCAGCCCCAGCATTTT. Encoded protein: CASSIQGAGQPQHF.

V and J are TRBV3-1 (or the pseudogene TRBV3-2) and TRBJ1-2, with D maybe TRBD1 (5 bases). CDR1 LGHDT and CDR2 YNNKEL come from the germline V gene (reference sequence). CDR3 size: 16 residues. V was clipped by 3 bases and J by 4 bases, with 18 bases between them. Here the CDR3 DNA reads TGTGCCAGCAGCCACCAGGCGGGGGACTGGGGCTATGGCTACACCTTC. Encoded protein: CASSHQAGDWGYGYTF.

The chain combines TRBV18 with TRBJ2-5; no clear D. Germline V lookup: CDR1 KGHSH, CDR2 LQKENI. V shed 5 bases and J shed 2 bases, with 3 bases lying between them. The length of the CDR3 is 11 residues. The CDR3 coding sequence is TGTGCCAGCTCAGCGCAAGAGACCCAGTACTTC. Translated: CASSAQETQYF.